This T cell receptor (beta chain) is from a study of low-dose radiotherapy and immunotherapy resistance in tumors. Study-level background: Patients of Cohort 1 had 0.5 Gy fractions every 2 weeks, which summed to 6.5 Gy. Dosing for Cohort 2 consisted of 1 Gy per fraction every two weeks, reaching a total of 13 Gy over 26 weeks. The regimen for patients comprised intravenous nivolumab 240 mg every two weeks plus intravenous ipilimumab 1 mg/kg every six weeks.

Germline-derived CDR1 and CDR2 are SGHVS and FQNEAQ. CDR3 length: 15 amino acids. Trimming removed 1 base at V and 5 bases at J, with 11 bases between. This clonotype was picked up many times. Time point: after trial treatment. Treatment: LDRT plus nivolumab, ipilimumab, low-dose cyclophosphamide and aspirin (RACIN trial). Administered to the donors were nivolumab, ipilimumab, aspirin, low-dose cyclophosphamide and low-dose radiotherapy. First-strand cDNA relied on TRAV- and TRBV-specific primers spanning alpha and beta chains. TCRs were amplified for roughly 20 PCR cycles with a constant-region primer and V-primer adapter. MiXCR was run by TCRdb on the reads, yielding one entry per CDR3 protein. Of about 100,000 distinct CDR3 sequences listed, more than 20% were seen once; the top ten hold 4.1%.

The genes are TRBV7-8 and TRBJ1-4; perhaps TRBD1 as D (6 bases). The source is a male donor with prostate cancer. The material was PBMCs, obtained after low-dose radiotherapy plus immunotherapy. CDR3 loop: CASSLGDIGNEKLFF. DNA of the CDR3: TGTGCCAGCAGCTTAGGGGACATAGGAAATGAAAAACTGTTTTTT.